This T cell receptor (beta chain) emerged from a study of T-cell memory formation after mild COVID-19 (dated by TCRdb to the early 2020s). Regarding the complete study: TCR sequence clusters from the two donors were largely donor specific. The cohort comprised two young, previously healthy adult volunteers, one female and one male. In a couple of donors, T-cell clones that expanded and contracted after mild COVID-19 were tracked by sequencing TCRalpha and TCRbeta repertoires over time.

A remark on this clonotype: The antigen it recognizes is unknown. Germline and junction disagree at one end, which may indicate a read error.

Paper-wide results and their limitations: Clones contracting from day 15 to 85 had balanced CD4/CD8 phenotypes, while a second wave expanding from day 15 to 37 was biased towards CD4+. SARS-CoV-2 specificity was not confirmed for the second-wave clones peaking on day 37. Only two mild cases were covered in the study, and larger cohorts including severe cases with pre-infection samples were considered necessary. Some responding clones were found in pre-infection memory, which suggests that pre-existing cross-reactive memory T cells took part in the SARS-CoV-2 response. Contracting CD4+ clones turned up mainly in the CM and EM memory subsets, whereas EMRA was where CD8+ clones were enriched.

Ficoll-Paque density gradient centrifugation was the method used to isolate PBMCs. TCRdb lists the instrument as Illumina NovaSeq 6000. TCRalpha and TCRbeta cDNA libraries were constructed by 5'RACE with constant-segment primers, with sample barcodes and unique molecular identifiers being introduced. Trizol reagent was used to extract RNA from every sample. The libraries were amplified in two PCR steps, and the second step added a second sample barcode and Illumina TruSeq adapters. Libraries were sequenced on an Illumina NovaSeq with 2 x 150 bp paired-end reads. For the original study's pipeline: Reads were demultiplexed and collapsed into UMI-guided consensus sequences with migec v1.2.7. With mixcr v2.1.11, UMI consensuses were aligned to TRA and TRB V and J templates and assembled into clonotypes. Expanded or contracted clonotypes were those called significant by both edgeR and NoisET, with noise models trained on biological replicates. For edgeR calls, the thresholds were a false discovery rate-adjusted p below 0.01 and a log2 fold-change of 1. As an exploratory analysis of dynamics, max-normalized trajectories of the 1000 most abundant clonotypes were examined with PCA combined with hierarchical clustering. Each responding clone was given a CD4 or CD8 phenotype based on the CD4+ and CD8+ repertoires, which had been sequenced separately. Through fastp at Q25 and MiXCR, TCRdb rebuilt clones from the public reads, retaining in-frame beta chains. Here each entry gathers all rows of one CDR3 protein and keeps the most common genes and DNA. The V and J calls come from TCRdb's annotation, not from the publication. For this sample there are approximately 290,000 distinct CDR3 sequences; about a sixth appear just once. The ten largest account for around a fifth of the sample.

CDR1 and CDR2 are drawn from the germline V gene: SGHTA, FQGNSA. The cysteine opens and the phenylalanine closes a CDR3 of 16 amino acids. Solely the CDR3 DNA is kept, with 48 bases framed from the first base. The receptor was derived from a man aged 18 to 30 who had mild COVID-19 (a few samples of this study predate the infection). The sample titles of this study are shuffled in the database, so cell type and time point are left out; the donor was told from shared clones. Here the chain combines TRBV7-2 and TRBJ1-5; TRBD1 is a possible D gene, resting on 5 matching bases. Sequenced: PBMCs or a T cell subset sorted from them (not recorded which). The CDR3 protein: CASSPTGTRANQHQHF. The nucleotide sequence reads as follows: TGTGCCAGCAGCCCTACCGGGACCCGCGCCAATCAGCACCAGCATTTT.